The TCR beta chain described here comes from a study of cytomegalovirus exposure and HLA in healthy donors. PCR involved 60 Vbeta and 13 Jbeta primers. Original handling: Roughly 10 million shared chains were among the approximately 87 million unique TCR beta chains that a later analysis counted. Data came from immunoSEQ multiplex PCR; TCRdb stores just in-frame clones and leaves some out. V, J and clone size were drawn from that table, and D and trimming were deduced from the DNA. The table lists 130,000 or so clones, around 76% of them singletons. From germline, CDR1 is MNHEY and CDR2 SVGAGI. The CDR3 has 16 residues. The V end lost 0 bases, the J end lost 0 bases, and 9 bases lay between the germline ends.

The chain recombines TRBV6-5 with TRBJ2-1, with a weak D call TRBD1 (5 bases). The specimen was PBMCs. The clonotype was recovered from a male donor in good health and CMV-seronegative. CDR3 DNA sequence: TGTGCCAGCAGTTACTCGAAAGGGGCCTCCTACAATGAGCAGTTCTTC. Translated: CASSYSKGASYNEQFF.